The present TCR beta chain was sequenced within a study of vaccination effects on CD4 cells after COVID-19. Here immunoSEQ multiplex PCR was the method, and the copy in TCRdb shows in-frame clones only, minus some. The table lists approximately 23,000 clones, roughly two thirds of them singletons. Antigen-specific CD4+ T cells were expanded with viral peptide pools in the ViraFEST assay before sequencing. Culturing for around eleven days preceded CD4+ T cell isolation. Each vaccine recipient was nucleocapsid antibody negative and had no prior SARS-CoV-2 infection. As to this clone: Antigen: not known.

The V gene's germline CDR1 is GTSNPN and CDR2 SVGIG (reference sequence). V was cut by 2 bases and J by 2 bases, with 18 bases left in between. The CDR3 loop spans 16 amino acids. V usage is TRBV30 and J usage is TRBJ1-1; D is undetermined. The origin of this receptor is a human donor who received a COVID-19 vaccine. This material consisted of CD4+ T cells from PBMCs cultured with HCoV-NL63 spike peptides, taken before COVID-19 vaccination. CDR3 coding DNA: TGTGCCTGGAGTCCCCCGGGTCTTCGGCCTAACACTGAAGCTTTCTTT. Its protein product is CAWSPPGLRPNTEAFF. Filled out from reference TRBV30 and TRBJ1-1, the complete variable domain reads SQTIHQWPATLVQPVGSPLSLECTVEGTSNPNLYWYRQAAGRGLQLLFYSVGIGQISSEVPQNLSASRPQDRQFILSSKKLLLSDSGFYLCAWSPPGLRPNTEAFFGQGTRLTVV.